Each of the 2 T cell receptor beta chains below was sequenced from the same sample in a study of blood T cell repertoires in COVID-19 (dated by TCRdb to the early 2020s). The receptor library was made with the immunoSEQ multiplex PCR assay. Sourced from immuneACCESS, this table was stored by TCRdb with only in-frame sequences that have V and J called. A share of the clones is absent; for the studies checked, an unresolved V gene accounts for under half, and the remainder has no known explanation. This sample lists hundreds of thousands of clones; roughly 85% were detected once. The ten largest clones take up more than 1.4% of the sample. What was sequenced was peripheral blood. These receptors all come from a woman aged 25 to 39 with active or convalescent COVID-19.

This clone was detected only a few times. The V call is TRBV19, the J call TRBJ1-2; tentative D call: TRBD1 (6 bases). The CDR3 consists of 15 residues. V lost 2 bases to trimming and J lost 1 base, with 11 bases between them. Germline V gene data show CDR1 as LNHDA and CDR2 as SQIVND (reference sequence). Written as DNA, the CDR3 is TGTGCCAGTAGTATATGGGACACCGTTAACTATGGCTACACCTTC. It codes for CASSIWDTVNYGYTF. Drawing the rest from reference TRBV19 and TRBJ1-2, the complete variable domain is DGGITQSPKYLFRKEGQNVTLSCEQNLNHDAMYWYRQDPGQGLRLIYYSQIVNDFQKGDIAEGYSVSREKKESFPLTVTSAQKNPTAFYLCASSIWDTVNYGYTFGSGTRLTVV.

This clone was found once. This chain joins TRBV3-1 (or the pseudogene TRBV3-2) and TRBJ2-3; 10 bases line up with TRBD2. In germline, CDR1 is LGHDT, CDR2 YNNKEL (reference sequence). The CDR3 consists of 16 residues. J was trimmed by 0 bases and V by 3 bases; bases with no gene match: 3. CDR3 amino acids: CASSHLAGESTDTQYF. The CDR3 DNA reads as TGTGCCAGCAGCCATCTAGCGGGAGAGAGCACAGATACGCAGTATTTT.